This T cell receptor beta chain was captured by sequencing in a study of vaccination and CD4 T cells after COVID-19. About the study: No peptide, an HIV-1 Nef pool, or a CEFX pool was what each control culture received.

The treatment is: approximately 9-day PBMC culture with coronavirus spike peptide pools or control peptides (ViraFEST assay). Peptide pools at 9.5 to 10 ug/ml stimulated under 2.5 million PBMCs per well with 9.5 to 10 IU/ml IL-2. The cultures had half their medium swapped for fresh IL-2 medium on days 3 and 7. This clonotype was detected a few times. What it binds is not known. The V and J ends lost 5 bases and 0 bases, in that order; junction bases with no gene match: 3. This CDR3 has 16 amino acids. Per germline, CDR1 DFQATT and CDR2 SNEGSKA (reference sequence). Once obtained from cultured CD4+ T cells, the DNA was sequenced using the Oncomine TCR Beta short-read assay. In this case, cultured CD4+ T cells provided the extracted genomic DNA. TCRdb independently ran MiXCR on the PCR reads; one entry per CDR3 protein. The data show almost 5,500 distinct CDR3 sequences, 71% seen once.

The sequencing sample was made of CD4+ T cells from blood, cultured in vitro. The V and J genes are TRBV20-1 and TRBJ2-3; 15 nucleotides align to TRBD2. The TCR comes from a human donor who had recovered from COVID-19. CDR3 residues: CSAWTSGGASTDTQYF. The CDR3 coding sequence is TGCAGTGCTTGGACTAGCGGGGGGGCTAGCACAGATACGCAGTATTTT.